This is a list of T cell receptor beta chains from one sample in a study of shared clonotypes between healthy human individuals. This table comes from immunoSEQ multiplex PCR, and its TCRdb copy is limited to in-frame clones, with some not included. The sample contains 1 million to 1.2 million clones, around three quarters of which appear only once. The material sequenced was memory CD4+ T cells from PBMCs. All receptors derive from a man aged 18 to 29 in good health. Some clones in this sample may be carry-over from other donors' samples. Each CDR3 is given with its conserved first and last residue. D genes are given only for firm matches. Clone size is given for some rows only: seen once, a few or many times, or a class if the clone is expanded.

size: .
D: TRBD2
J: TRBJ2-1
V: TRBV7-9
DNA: TGTGCCAGCAGCTTAGTCCCCCGATTTCAGACTAGCGGGAGGGGTGAGCAGTTCTTC
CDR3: CASSLVPRFQTSGRGEQFF

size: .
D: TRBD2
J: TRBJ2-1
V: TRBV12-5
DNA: TGTGCTAGTGGCAGCGGGAGGAATGGGCGCAATGAGCAGTTCTTC
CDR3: CASGSGRNGRNEQFF

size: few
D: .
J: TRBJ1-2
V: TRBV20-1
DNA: TGCAGTGCTAGTTATCTTGGCTACACCTTC
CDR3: CSASYLGYTF

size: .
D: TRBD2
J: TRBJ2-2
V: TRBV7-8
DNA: TGTGCCAGCAGCCCTGGACTAGCGACCATTTCGAACACCGGGGAGCTGTTTTTT
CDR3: CASSPGLATISNTGELFF

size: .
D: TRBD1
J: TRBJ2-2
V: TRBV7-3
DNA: TGTGCCAGCAGCACAGGGGGCGTCACCGGGGAGCTGTTTTTT
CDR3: CASSTGGVTGELFF

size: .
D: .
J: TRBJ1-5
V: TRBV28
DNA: TGTGCCAGCAGCCAAAGGGCTTATCAGCCCCAGCATTTT
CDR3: CASSQRAYQPQHF

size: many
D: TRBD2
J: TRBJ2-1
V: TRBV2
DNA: TGTGCCAGCAGGGGGACTTCTAGCGGCGGGGAGCAGTTCTTC
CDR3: CASRGTSSGGEQFF

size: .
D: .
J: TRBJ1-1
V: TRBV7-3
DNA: TGTGCCAGCAGCTTATTCGGGACAAAGAACACTGAAGCTTTCTTT
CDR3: CASSLFGTKNTEAFF

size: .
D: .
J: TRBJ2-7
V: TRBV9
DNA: TGTGCCAGCAGCGTAAGTGGAGGGGGCGAGCAGTACTTC
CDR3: CASSVSGGGEQYF

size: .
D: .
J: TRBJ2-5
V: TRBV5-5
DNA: TGTGCCAGCAGCTTCTTGACTGAGGAGACCCAGTACTTC
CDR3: CASSFLTEETQYF

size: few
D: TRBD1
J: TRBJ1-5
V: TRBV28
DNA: TGTGCCAGCAGTGGTGACAGGGGGGCGAGTCAGCCCCAGCATTTT
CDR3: CASSGDRGASQPQHF

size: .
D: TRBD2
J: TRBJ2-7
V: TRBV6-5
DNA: TGTGCCAGCAGGCCGTCTAGCGGGACCTCCTACGAGCAGTACTTC
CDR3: CASRPSSGTSYEQYF

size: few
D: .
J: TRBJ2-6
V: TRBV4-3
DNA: TGCGCCAGCAGCCAAGCGGCGACTGTCTCTGGGGCCAACGTCCTGACTTTC
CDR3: CASSQAATVSGANVLTF

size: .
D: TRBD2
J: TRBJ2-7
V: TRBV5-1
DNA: TGCGCCAGCAGCTTAGTAACTAGCGGGAGTGCCGAGCAGTACTTC
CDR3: CASSLVTSGSAEQYF

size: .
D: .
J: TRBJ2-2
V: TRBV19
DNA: TGTGCCAGTAGAGATAGGGCTAACACCGGGGAGCTGTTTTTT
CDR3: CASRDRANTGELFF

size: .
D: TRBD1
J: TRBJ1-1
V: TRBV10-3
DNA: TGTGCCATCAGCACAGGGGGGGTTAACACTGAAGCTTTCTTT
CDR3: CAISTGGVNTEAFF

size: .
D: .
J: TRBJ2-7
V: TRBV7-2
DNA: TGTGCCAGCAGCTCAAGGGGGGAGCGCGAGCAGTACTTC
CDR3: CASSSRGEREQYF

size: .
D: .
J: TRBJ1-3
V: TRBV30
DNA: TGTGCCTGTGGGGCGGCATTCTCTGGAAACACCATATATTTT
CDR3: CACGAAFSGNTIYF

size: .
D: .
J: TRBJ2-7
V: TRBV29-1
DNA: TGCAGCGTTGAAGGGGGTAGGGGAGTCGACGAGCAGTACTTC
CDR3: CSVEGGRGVDEQYF

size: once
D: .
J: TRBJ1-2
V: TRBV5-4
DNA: TGTGCCAGCACCTATGGGGGGAGGCAGCGCTATGGCTACACCTTC
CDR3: CASTYGGRQRYGYTF

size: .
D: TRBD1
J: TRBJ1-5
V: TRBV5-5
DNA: TGTGCCAGCAGCTTCGACAGGGGCAATCAGCCCCAGCATTTT
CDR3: CASSFDRGNQPQHF

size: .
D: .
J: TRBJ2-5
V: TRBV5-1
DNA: TGCGCCAGCAGCCCCGGGGCCGGTGGAGAGACCCAGTACTTC
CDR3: CASSPGAGGETQYF

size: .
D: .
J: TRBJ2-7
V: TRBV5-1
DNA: TGCGCCAGCAGCCAAGCTACAGGCTCCTACGAGCAGTACTTC
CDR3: CASSQATGSYEQYF

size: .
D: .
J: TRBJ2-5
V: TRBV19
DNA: TGTGCCAGTTCCTACATCGGCGGGGGCCAGGAGACCCAGTACTTC
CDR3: CASSYIGGGQETQYF

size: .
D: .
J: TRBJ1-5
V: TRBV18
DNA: TGTGCCAGCTCACCGTCACTGGATCAGCCCCAGCATTTT
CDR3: CASSPSLDQPQHF

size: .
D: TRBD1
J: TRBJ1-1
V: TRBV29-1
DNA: TGCAGCGTTGAAGACCCACAGGGGCTCACTGAAGCTTTCTTT
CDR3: CSVEDPQGLTEAFF

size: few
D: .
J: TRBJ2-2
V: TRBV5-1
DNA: TGCGCCAGCAGCTTGGGTTACAAAAACACCGGGGAGCTGTTTTTT
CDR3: CASSLGYKNTGELFF

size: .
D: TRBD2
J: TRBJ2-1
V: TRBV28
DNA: TGTGCCAGCAGTTTTCCACTAGCGGGAGCTACCAATGAGCAGTTCTTC
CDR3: CASSFPLAGATNEQFF

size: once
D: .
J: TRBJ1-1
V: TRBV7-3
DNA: TGTGCCAGCAGCTTATCACTCCCAACTCAGGGTGAAGCTTTCTTT
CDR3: CASSLSLPTQGEAFF

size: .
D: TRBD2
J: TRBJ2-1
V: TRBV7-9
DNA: TGTGCCAGCAGCTCTATTCTAGCGGACCGCTCCTACAATGAGCAGTTCTTC
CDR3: CASSSILADRSYNEQFF

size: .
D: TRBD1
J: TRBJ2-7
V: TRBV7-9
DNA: TGTGCCAGCAGCTTCAACGGACAGGGCGTTTGGGACGAGCAGTACTTC
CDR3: CASSFNGQGVWDEQYF

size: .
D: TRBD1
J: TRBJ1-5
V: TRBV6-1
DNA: TGTGCCAGCAGTGACCAGGGGGGCTATCAGCATTTT
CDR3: CASSDQGGYQHF

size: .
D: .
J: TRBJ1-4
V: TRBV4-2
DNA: TGTGCCAGCAGCCAAGTGGGGGCTGGGAATGAAAAACTGTTTTTT
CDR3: CASSQVGAGNEKLFF

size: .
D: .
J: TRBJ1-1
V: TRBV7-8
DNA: TGTGCCAGCAGCTCCGACAGATTTGGAACGGCTTTCTTT
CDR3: CASSSDRFGTAFF

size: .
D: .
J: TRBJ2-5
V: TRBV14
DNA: TGTGCCAGCACCCCCCGAGGAGGAGAGACCCAGTACTTC
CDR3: CASTPRGGETQYF

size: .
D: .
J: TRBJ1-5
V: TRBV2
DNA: TGTGCCAGCAGTGCCCGGGACCGATCCCTCGGACTTAGCAATCAGCCCCAGCATTTT
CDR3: CASSARDRSLGLSNQPQHF

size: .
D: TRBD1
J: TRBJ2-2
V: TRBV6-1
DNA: TGTGCCAGCAGGGGGGACAGGGGAACCGGGGAGCTGTTTTTT
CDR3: CASRGDRGTGELFF

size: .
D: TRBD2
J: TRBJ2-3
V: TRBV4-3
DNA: TGCGCCAGCAGCCAAGATTGGTCGGCGGGAGGGGATACGCAGTATTTT
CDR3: CASSQDWSAGGDTQYF

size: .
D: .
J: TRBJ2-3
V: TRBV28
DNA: TGTGCCAGCAGTTTATGGGGTCCCACAGATACGCAGTATTTT
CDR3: CASSLWGPTDTQYF

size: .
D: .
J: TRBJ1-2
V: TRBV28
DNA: TGTGCCAGCAGTCTGACGGACTCGTCGTACTATGGCTACACCTTC
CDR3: CASSLTDSSYYGYTF

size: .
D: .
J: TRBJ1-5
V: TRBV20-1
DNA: TGCAGTGCAGACAGCAATCAGCCCCAGCATTTT
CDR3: CSADSNQPQHF

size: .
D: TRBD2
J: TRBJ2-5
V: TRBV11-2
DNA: TGTGCCAGCAGCCCCCGGTTGGCTAGCGGGACCCAGGCCCAGTACTTC
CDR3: CASSPRLASGTQAQYF

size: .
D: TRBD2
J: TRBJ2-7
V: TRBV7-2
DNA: TGTGCCAGCAGCTCCAAGGGGAGCGGGAGCTACGAGCAGTACTTC
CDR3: CASSSKGSGSYEQYF

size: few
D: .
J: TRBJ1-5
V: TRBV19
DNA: TGTGCCAGTAGTAAGCGCTTCCCTGGAGATCAGCCCCAGCATTTT
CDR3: CASSKRFPGDQPQHF

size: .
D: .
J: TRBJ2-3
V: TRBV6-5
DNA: TGTGCCAGCAGCCCGCCTGGAATCACAGATACGCAGTATTTT
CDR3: CASSPPGITDTQYF

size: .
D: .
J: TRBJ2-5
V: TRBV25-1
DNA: TGTGCCAGCAGTGACCCCCGGGCGGGCGAGACCCAGTACTTC
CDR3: CASSDPRAGETQYF

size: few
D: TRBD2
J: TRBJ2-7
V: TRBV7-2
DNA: TGTGCCAGCAGCATTAATAGCGGGAGATCCTACGAGCAGTACTTC
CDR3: CASSINSGRSYEQYF

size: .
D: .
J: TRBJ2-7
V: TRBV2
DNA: TGTGCCAGCAGGGAACAGGGTAGGGGCATCTACGAGCAGTACTTC
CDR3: CASREQGRGIYEQYF

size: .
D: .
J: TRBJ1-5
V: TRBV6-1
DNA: TGTGCCAGCACAAATTTCGGGGACAATCAGCCCCAGCATTTT
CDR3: CASTNFGDNQPQHF

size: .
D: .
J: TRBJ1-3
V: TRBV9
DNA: TGTGCCAGCAGCGTTCGGACGGGGGCCTCTGGAAACACCATATATTTT
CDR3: CASSVRTGASGNTIYF

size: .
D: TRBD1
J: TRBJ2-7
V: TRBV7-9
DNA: TGTGCCAGCAGCCGGGACAGACTCACCGCCTACGAGCAGTACTTC
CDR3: CASSRDRLTAYEQYF

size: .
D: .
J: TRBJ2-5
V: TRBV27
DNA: TGTGCCAGCAGCTACAGGGCTGAGGAGACCCAGTACTTC
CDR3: CASSYRAEETQYF

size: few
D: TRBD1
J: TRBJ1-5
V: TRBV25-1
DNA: TGTGCCAGCAGGGGACAGGGGCATCAGCCCCAGCATTTT
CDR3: CASRGQGHQPQHF

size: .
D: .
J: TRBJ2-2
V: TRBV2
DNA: TGTGCCAGCAGAACCCAGGGAAAGAGAACCGGGGAGCTGTTTTTT
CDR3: CASRTQGKRTGELFF

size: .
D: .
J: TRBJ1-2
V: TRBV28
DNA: TGTGCCAGCAGTCAGGGAGGGCTGTGGGGCTACACCTTC
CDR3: CASSQGGLWGYTF

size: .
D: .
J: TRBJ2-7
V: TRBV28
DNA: TGTGCCAGCAGTTCACAGGACTACGAGCAGTACTTC
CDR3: CASSSQDYEQYF

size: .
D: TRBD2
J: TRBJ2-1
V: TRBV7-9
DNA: TGCGCCAGCAGCCAAGGACTAGCGGGAGGGGGACAGTTCTTC
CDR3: CASSQGLAGGGQFF

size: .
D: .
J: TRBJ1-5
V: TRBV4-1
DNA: TGCGCCAGCAGCCCTTACAGGGCTTCCAGCAATCAGCCCCAGCATTTT
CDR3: CASSPYRASSNQPQHF

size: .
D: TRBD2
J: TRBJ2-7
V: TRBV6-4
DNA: TGTGCCAGCAGCGAACTAGCGGGTTCCTCCTACGAGCAGTACTTC
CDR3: CASSELAGSSYEQYF